One sample yielded the 20 T cell receptor beta chains listed below, sequenced in a study of cytotoxic CD8 clonotypes in ibrutinib-treated CLL. Method: immunoSEQ multiplex PCR; TCRdb's copy keeps in-frame clones and lacks some. In the table there are some 140,000 clones, about 91% of which are singletons. Sample: PBMCs, taken after 12 months of ibrutinib treatment. Every receptor here comes from a human donor with chronic lymphocytic leukemia.

V gene TRBV18 combines with J gene TRBJ2-1; 10 bases line up with TRBD2. Germline CDR1 KGHSH, CDR2 LQKENI. J lost 8 bases, V lost 3 bases, and 7 bases had no gene match. This CDR3 region has 15 residues. The CDR3 is CASSPLAGGEDEQFF. The CDR3 DNA reads TGTGCCAGCTCACCCTTAGCGGGAGGAGAGGATGAGCAGTTCTTC.

As regards this clone: Additional DNA sequences in this sample encode the identical CDR3. The chain combines TRBV28 with TRBJ1-4; D might be TRBD1 (5 bases). The CDR3 extends over 14 amino acids. CDR1 is MDHEN, CDR2 SYDVKM, per germline. Trimming removed 4 bases at V and 5 bases at J, with 11 bases between. The CDR3 spells CASSSGTENEKLFF. The DNA of the CDR3 is TGTGCCAGCAGTTCCGGGACCGAGAATGAAAAACTGTTTTTT.

The CDR3 nucleotides are TGTGCCAGCAGTTGGGCGGATGGCTACACCTTC. It specifies CASSWADGYTF. The chain has TRBV28 and TRBJ1-2; D gene ambiguous. V gave up 4 bases and J gave up 6 bases, with 6 bases separating them. This CDR3 is built from 11 residues. CDR1 is MDHEN and CDR2 is SYDVKM in the germline V gene.

The chain combines TRBV28 with TRBJ2-7, with 8 bases aligning to TRBD1. J was trimmed by 4 bases and V by 6 bases; bases with no gene match: 8. Germline V gene sequence: CDR1 MDHEN, CDR2 SYDVKM. This CDR3 has 14 residues. The DNA of the CDR3 is TGTGCCAGCAGCTCGAGGACAGGGTGGTACGAGCAGTACTTC. Encoded protein: CASSSRTGWYEQYF.

The CDR3 is CASSFGGSSNQPQHF. CDR3 bases: TGTGCCAGCAGCTTCGGGGGCAGTAGCAATCAGCCCCAGCATTTT. V is TRBV7-9 and J is TRBJ1-5; weak D call: TRBD1 (6 bases). The CDR3 loop spans 15 amino acids. Deletions cut 3 bases from V and 0 bases from J, with 9 bases between. Germline assignment: CDR1 SEHNR and CDR2 FQNEAQ (reference sequence).

This rearrangement joins TRBV9 to TRBJ2-2, with D tentatively TRBD1 (6 bases). With 3 bases removed from V and 7 bases from J, the gap between germline ends came to 13 bases. CDR1 and CDR2 from the germline V gene are SGDLS and YYNGEE. This CDR3 region has 14 residues. The CDR3 region has the DNA TGTGCCAGCAGCGCGGACAGTTCAATCGGGGAGCTGTTTTTT. This sequence encodes CASSADSSIGELFF.

This chain connects TRBV10-2 to TRBJ2-3; the D gene is possibly TRBD2 (6 bases). Per germline, CDR1 WSHSY and CDR2 SAAADI. CDR3 length: 15 residues. Trimming pared 3 bases from V and 2 bases from J, leaving 12 bases between. The CDR3 is CASSEMGGNTDTQYF. The CDR3 DNA reads TGCGCCAGCAGTGAAATGGGCGGGAACACAGATACGCAGTATTTT.

The chain joins TRBV28 to TRBJ1-4; tentative D call: TRBD1 (5 bases). The V and J ends lost 1 base and 5 bases respectively, with 8 bases between them. Per germline, CDR1 MDHEN and CDR2 SYDVKM. This CDR3 has 14 residues. CDR3 region: CASSLSGGNEKLFF. The CDR3 coding sequence is TGTGCCAGCAGTTTATCGGGGGGGAATGAAAAACTGTTTTTT.

The chain links TRBV27 to TRBJ1-1; D might be TRBD1 (5 bases). The V end lost 10 bases, the J end lost 6 bases, and 18 bases lay between the germline ends. This CDR3 spans 13 amino acids. The germline V gene encodes CDR1 MNHEY and CDR2 SMNVEV (reference sequence). CDR3 sequence reads: CATWMARASEAFF. The DNA of the CDR3 is TGTGCCACCTGGATGGCCAGGGCTTCTGAAGCTTTCTTT.

The chain carries TRBV11-2 and TRBJ1-2; D is uncertain. The germline V gene encodes CDR1 SGHAT and CDR2 FQNNGV. V shed 6 bases and J shed 8 bases, with 22 bases lying between them. The CDR3 extends over 15 amino acids. The CDR3, as DNA: TGTGCCAGCAGTCAGATTCGTACAGCGAGGGAGGGCTACACCTTC. Amino acids: CASSQIRTAREGYTF. Together with reference TRBV11-2 and TRBJ1-2, the CDR3 gives the full variable domain: EAGVAQSPRYKIIEKRQSVAFWCNPISGHATLYWYQQILGQGPKLLIQFQNNGVVDDSQLPKDRFSAERLKGVDSTLKIQPAKLEDSAVYLCASSQIRTAREGYTFGSGTRLTVV.

The rearrangement joins TRBV12-5 to TRBJ2-1; D might be TRBD1 or TRBD2, each matching 5 bases. Per the germline V gene, CDR1 is LGHNT and CDR2 is FRNRAP. The CDR3 covers 12 residues. The V end lost 4 bases, the J end lost 9 bases, and 10 bases lay between the germline ends. In nucleotides, the CDR3 is TGTGCTAGTGGTTGGGGGTTCGGTGAGCAGTTCTTC. Amino acid sequence: CASGWGFGEQFF.

Here the CDR3 reads CASSPSGDRVYNEQFF. CDR3 bases: TGTGCCAGCTCACCATCTGGGGACAGGGTTTACAATGAGCAGTTCTTC. The chain uses TRBV18 and TRBJ2-1, with 9 bases identical to TRBD1. Per the germline V gene, CDR1 is KGHSH and CDR2 is LQKENI. Losses at the gene ends were 2 bases for V and 4 bases for J; bases not matched to a gene: 6. The CDR3 is 16 amino acids.

There are a few counts of this clone. The V call is TRBV4-2, the J call TRBJ1-5, with unresolved D. The CDR3 covers 15 residues. Trimming took 0 bases from V and 3 from J, leaving 9 bases between them. CDR1 and CDR2 (germline): LGHNA, YNFKEQ. Here the CDR3 reads CASSQDSGVNQPQHF. CDR3 sequence (DNA): TGTGCCAGCAGCCAAGATTCCGGGGTCAATCAGCCCCAGCATTTT.

The CDR3 sequence is CASSLAGRDEQFF. The CDR3, as DNA: TGTGCCAGCAGCTTGGCCGGGAGAGATGAGCAGTTCTTC. The rearrangement uses TRBV7-9 and TRBJ2-1; tentative D call: TRBD2 (6 bases). V lost 3 bases, J lost 8 bases, and 11 bases lay in between. Germline V gene lookup returns CDR1 SEHNR and CDR2 FQNEAQ (reference sequence). The CDR3 totals 13 residues. The full variable domain, its missing parts supplied by reference TRBV7-9 and TRBJ2-1, is DTGVSQNPRHKITKRGQNVTFRCDPISEHNRLYWYRQTLGQGPEFLTYFQNEAQLEKSRLLSDRFSAERPKGSFSTLEIQRTEQGDSAMYLCASSLAGRDEQFFGPGTRLTVL.

The chain carries TRBV5-1 and TRBJ2-3; either TRBD1 or TRBD2 may fit D (5 bases each). The ends were cut back, 0 bases at V and 6 bases at J, with 17 bases in the middle. Germline assignment: CDR1 SGHRS and CDR2 YFSETQ. The CDR3 runs to 16 residues. CDR3 loop: CASSLVRGTSMDTQYF. The CDR3 coding sequence is TGCGCCAGCAGCTTGGTTCGAGGGACCTCGATGGATACGCAGTATTTT.

The chain has TRBV19 and TRBJ2-7; D uncertain. Germline CDR1 reads LNHDA; CDR2 reads SQIVND (reference sequence). The CDR3 extends over 10 amino acids. The V end was cut by 3 bases, the J end by 6 bases, with 3 bases between. The CDR3 nucleotides read TGTGCCAGTAGTATTGTCGAGCAGTACTTC. As protein: CASSIVEQYF. The complete variable domain, with remaining parts taken from reference TRBV19 and TRBJ2-7, reads DGGITQSPKYLFRKEGQNVTLSCEQNLNHDAMYWYRQDPGQGLRLIYYSQIVNDFQKGDIAEGYSVSREKKESFPLTVTSAQKNPTAFYLCASSIVEQYFGPGTRLTVT.

V and J are TRBV10-3 and TRBJ2-2; the match to TRBD2 covers 8 bases. The CDR3 runs to 17 residues. Germline CDR1 and CDR2: ENHRY and SYGVKD. The V segment lost 5 bases and the J segment 7 bases; nucleotides outside the gene matches: 15. This chain's CDR3 is CAISLSVAGGSGGELFF. As DNA, the CDR3 is TGTGCCATCAGTCTTTCAGTGGCGGGAGGTAGCGGCGGGGAGCTGTTTTTT.

This sequence joins TRBV28 and TRBJ1-5; 8 bases fit TRBD1. The CDR3 has 16 residues. Germline trimming cut 6 bases from V and 0 bases from J; bases unmatched to any gene: 7. CDR1 is MDHEN, CDR2 SYDVKM, per germline. The CDR3 nucleotides read TGTGCCAGCAGGTACACAGGGGGAGCTAGCAATCAGCCCCAGCATTTT. Its protein is CASRYTGGASNQPQHF.

This chain connects TRBV6-5 to TRBJ2-1, with a tentative D call TRBD2 (6 bases). This CDR3 is 14 amino acids long. The V gene's germline CDR1 is MNHEY and CDR2 SVGAGI. V lost 2 bases and J 6 bases, leaving 11 bases between the germline ends. CDR3 loop: CASSYVAGRNEQFF. CDR3 DNA sequence: TGTGCCAGCAGTTACGTTGCGGGGCGCAATGAGCAGTTCTTC.

This clone showed up just a few times. The chain uses TRBV18 and TRBJ2-3; 16 bases line up with TRBD2. The CDR3 has 19 residues. The V gene's germline CDR1 is KGHSH and CDR2 LQKENI. The V and J ends lost 4 bases and 5 bases, in that order; junction bases with no gene match: 12. The CDR3 sequence is CASSLPGTSGRAWRDTQYF. DNA for the CDR3: TGTGCCAGCTCACTACCCGGGACTAGCGGGAGGGCCTGGAGAGATACGCAGTATTTT.